Listed below are T cell receptor beta chains from one sample, sequenced in a study of T cells after yellow fever vaccination. TCRdb redid the calling of the 5' RACE reads with MiXCR, one entry per CDR3 protein. The repertoire holds around 610,000 distinct CDR3 sequences, 13% seen once, with around 15% in the top ten. The specimen was PBMCs, collected on the day of the yellow fever booster vaccination. The receptor set was obtained from a man aged 25-45 years who received the YFV17D yellow fever vaccine. CDR3s include the opening cysteine and the closing phenylalanine or tryptophan. Each record gives: CDR3 protein, V gene, clone size. A clone size is listed for some rows: how often the clone was seen (once, few, many), or a class if it is expanded.

CASSLDRTRAQETQYF,TRBV11-2,.
CSAREGATEAFF,TRBV20-1,few
CASTGQGLTETQYF,TRBV2,few
CASDSGVQREQYF,TRBV2,few
CASSLPGGQGGGEKLFF,TRBV28,.
CASSPPGASGELFF,TRBV10-1,few
CASSVGSSGRDEQYF,TRBV9,few
CSVEGASGSTDTQYF,TRBV29-1,.
CSARRLTSGRASYEQYF,TRBV20-1,once
CASSPLQGVHEQYF,TRBV18,.
CASSLDVGGYTF,TRBV7-2,.
CASSLVVDRSNEQSF,TRBV11-2,.
CASSWGTSGRARTYNEQFF,TRBV5-1,.
CASSLTSGGDEQYF,TRBV28,.
CASSLERGLGEGNEQFF,TRBV5-1,once
CASSLVEEDRSIYEQYF,TRBV11-2,few
CASRQDFQEFF,TRBV5-4,few
CASSWLGFHNEQFF,TRBV7-2,few
CSAIDVERASTDTQYF,TRBV20-1,many
CASTVQAFYDTEAFF,TRBV12-3/TRBV12-4,.
CAMGPGRHGCALIGAFF,TRBV4-2,.
CASSNNRERVLLAKNIQYF,TRBV11-1,few
CASSAGPGELFF,TRBV7-2,few
CASSYAGFRETQYF,TRBV6-5,few
CASSLRGRASYEQYF,TRBV28,.
CASSYSFMTDGENTGELFF,TRBV6-2/TRBV6-3,.
CASSLASGYVNTEAFF,TRBV11-2,.
CASSRLARTDTQYF,TRBV5-1,.